This is a list of T cell receptor beta chains from one sample in a study of identical twins. TCRdb passed the 5' RACE reads through MiXCR, listing each CDR3 protein once. Here the sample spans fewer than 800,000 distinct CDR3 sequences, about 7.1% being singletons. These data also formed part of another study, on yellow fever vaccine responses in identical twins.

The source material was PBMCs. The receptor source for this set is a woman younger than 30 in good health. CDR3s include the opening cysteine and the closing phenylalanine or tryptophan. The D gene is left open where the match is weak. Clone size is stated in some rows and not others, as once, few, many or a class when expanded.

J	size	V	D	length	DNA	CDR3
TRBJ1-4	many	TRBV3-1	NA	15	TGTGCCAGCAGCCAAGGCGGGGGTAGGAATGAAAAACTGTTTTTT	CASSQGGGRNEKLFF
TRBJ2-7	few	TRBV29-1	NA	13	TGCAGCGTTGCAGGGCTGGGAACCTACGAGCAGTACTTC	CSVAGLGTYEQYF
TRBJ1-2	many	TRBV5-5	NA	13	TGTGCCAGCAGCCCGGACAGAAACTATGGCTACACCTTC	CASSPDRNYGYTF
TRBJ1-6	many	TRBV6-5	NA	12	TGTGCCAGCAGCTCTCAGGGGTCACCCCTCCACTTT	CASSSQGSPLHF
TRBJ1-5	many	TRBV2	NA	15	TGTGCCAGCAGTGCTAACTCTTATAGCAATCAGCCCCAGCATTTT	CASSANSYSNQPQHF
TRBJ2-1	many	TRBV5-1	TRBD2	17	TGCGCCAGCAGCCAAACCCCTAGCGGGATGTTGAGCAATGAGCAGTTCTTC	CASSQTPSGMLSNEQFF
TRBJ2-3	NA	TRBV28	NA	14	TGTGCCAGCAGTTTTAGGGTCGGGAGTTCTACGCAGTATTTT	CASSFRVGSSTQYF
TRBJ2-1	NA	TRBV12-3/TRBV12-4	TRBD2	17	TGTGCCAGCAGTTTAAAGGGGACTAGCGGGAGGTTTGTTGAGCAGTTCTTC	CASSLKGTSGRFVEQFF
TRBJ2-1	few	TRBV29-1	TRBD2	14	TGCAGCGGGACTAGCGGGGGGGCCTTGAATGAGCAGTTCTTC	CSGTSGGALNEQFF
TRBJ2-3	few	TRBV29-1	NA	15	TGCAGCGTTGTGGACCGACAGCGATCCACAGATACGCAGTATTTT	CSVVDRQRSTDTQYF
TRBJ2-1	NA	TRBV5-1	NA	15	TGCGCCAGCAGCTTGGAGCTAGCGCCTGACAATGAGCAGTTCTTC	CASSLELAPDNEQFF
TRBJ2-5	few	TRBV20-1	NA	13	TGCAGTGCTAGCCGGACAATTCAAGAGACCCAGTACTTC	CSASRTIQETQYF
TRBJ1-1	many	TRBV28	TRBD1	15	TGTGCCAGCAGAAGAGCGGGACAGAGTAACACTGAAGCTTTCTTT	CASRRAGQSNTEAFF
TRBJ2-7	NA	TRBV4-1	NA	14	TGCGCCAGCAGCCCCCGAAGTAGTACCTACGAGCAGTACTTC	CASSPRSSTYEQYF
TRBJ2-1	many	TRBV4-1	NA	16	TGCGCCAGCAGCCAAGCGCGGTTAGCGGTAAAGAATGAGCAGTTCTTC	CASSQARLAVKNEQFF
TRBJ1-1	NA	TRBV5-8	NA	14	TGTGCCAGCAGCTTGGAACGAGGCAGCCTTGAAGCTTTCTTT	CASSLERGSLEAFF
TRBJ2-7	NA	TRBV4-1	TRBD2	18	TGCGCCAGCAGCCAAGGACCCTTAGGTGCGGGAGCTCTCTACGAGCAGTACTTC	CASSQGPLGAGALYEQYF
TRBJ2-3	NA	TRBV18	NA	16	TGTGCCAGCTCACCACTTGGGGGCTCGTCCACAGATACGCAGTATTTT	CASSPLGGSSTDTQYF
TRBJ2-1	NA	TRBV5-1	NA	16	TGCGCCAGCAGCCCCTCGACCGGGGGCTACTACAATGAGCAGTTCTTC	CASSPSTGGYYNEQFF
TRBJ2-3	NA	TRBV7-2	TRBD1	15	TGTGCCAGCAGCTTAGGGGGACAGGGGCAGGATACGCAGTATTTT	CASSLGGQGQDTQYF
TRBJ2-5	NA	TRBV27	TRBD1	14	TGTGCCAGCCGCCGGGACAGGGAAAAAGAGACCCAGTACTTC	CASRRDREKETQYF
TRBJ1-5	NA	TRBV2	NA	14	TGTGCCAGCAACCAGGGTACAGACAATCAGCCCCAGCATTTT	CASNQGTDNQPQHF
TRBJ1-2	few	TRBV7-2	NA	12	TGTGCCAGCAGCAACCCCGAGCATGGCTACACCTTC	CASSNPEHGYTF
TRBJ2-1	few	TRBV7-2	NA	17	TGTGCCAGCAGCTTAGCGGGGGGGCGTGGGTCCTACAATGAGCAGTTCTTC	CASSLAGGRGSYNEQFF
TRBJ1-2	many	TRBV28	NA	13	TGTGCCGGGTCCAGGGCCGCTAACTATGGCTACACCTTC	CAGSRAANYGYTF
TRBJ2-1	NA	TRBV14	TRBD2	17	TGTGCCAGCAGCCAAAACAGAGGGACTAGCTGGTACAATGAGCAGTTCTTC	CASSQNRGTSWYNEQFF
TRBJ2-5	many	TRBV12-3/TRBV12-4	TRBD2	14	TGTGCCAGCAAAGCCGGGACTAGCCTCGGGACCCAGTACTTC	CASKAGTSLGTQYF
TRBJ2-7	NA	TRBV20-1	TRBD1	14	TGCAGTGCTAGGGCCCGGGACAGGGCCTACGAGCAGTACTTC	CSARARDRAYEQYF
TRBJ2-5	many	TRBV29-1	TRBD1	13	TGCAGCGTCCGGGACAGGGGGGTGGAGACCCAGTACTTC	CSVRDRGVETQYF
TRBJ2-3	NA	TRBV6-1	NA	14	TGTGCCAGCAGTGACCGGGTAAGCACAGATACGCAGTATTTT	CASSDRVSTDTQYF
TRBJ2-1	NA	TRBV28	NA	15	TGTGCCAGCAGTCACCCAGGGACGTCTTACAATGAGCAGTTCTTC	CASSHPGTSYNEQFF
TRBJ2-7	many	TRBV20-1	TRBD2	15	TGCAGTGCTAGAGATAGGGGACTAGGAGTCTACGAGCAGTACTTC	CSARDRGLGVYEQYF
TRBJ1-4	many	TRBV5-4	NA	14	TGTGCCAGCAGCTTGGGGGAAAGAGGTGAAAAACTGTTTTTT	CASSLGERGEKLFF
TRBJ2-5	many	TRBV12-3/TRBV12-4	NA	15	TGTGCCAGCAGTTTTGGGTCTAGGGGGCAAGAGACCCAGTACTTC	CASSFGSRGQETQYF
TRBJ2-1	many	TRBV12-3/TRBV12-4	NA	16	TGTGCCAGCAACCCCCGGACGGTGAGCTCCTACAATGAGCAGTTCTTC	CASNPRTVSSYNEQFF
TRBJ1-1	many	TRBV7-9	NA	14	TGTGCCAGCAGCTTAGATATTAGGCAGGCAGAAGCTTTCTTT	CASSLDIRQAEAFF
TRBJ2-1	few	TRBV6-2/TRBV6-3	TRBD1	18	TGTGCCAGCAGTTACTCGACGTCCAGGGTCAGGGGGCTCAATGAGCAGTTCTTC	CASSYSTSRVRGLNEQFF
TRBJ2-4	NA	TRBV6-5	NA	15	TGTGCCAGCAGTTACGGACGGCGTGACAGCGACATTCAGTACTTC	CASSYGRRDSDIQYF
TRBJ1-1	few	TRBV20-1	NA	11	TGCAGTGCTCTTGCCCCCGTGGGCGCTTTCTTT	CSALAPVGAFF
TRBJ2-7	many	TRBV20-1	NA	11	TGCAGTGCTCAGGATTATTACGAGCAGTACTTC	CSAQDYYEQYF
TRBJ1-1	NA	TRBV12-3/TRBV12-4	NA	12	TGTGCCAGCAGACCGCAAGGGGGTAGGGCTTTCTTT	CASRPQGGRAFF
TRBJ2-2	few	TRBV2	NA	15	TGTGCCAGCCGTAAGGGTCCCGCGAACACCGGGGAGCTGTTTTTT	CASRKGPANTGELFF
TRBJ2-7	few	TRBV12-3/TRBV12-4	TRBD2	16	TGTGCCAGCAGTCCAGGACTAGCGACCAGCTCCTACGAGCAGTACTTC	CASSPGLATSSYEQYF
TRBJ2-3	NA	TRBV6-1	TRBD2	16	TGTGCCAGCATACTAGCGGGGGGGCCTAGCACAGATACGCAGTATTTT	CASILAGGPSTDTQYF
TRBJ2-3	NA	TRBV28	TRBD2	15	TGTGCCAGCAGTCCCTGGACTAGCGTAGCAGATACGCAGTATTTT	CASSPWTSVADTQYF
TRBJ2-1	NA	TRBV3-1	TRBD2	16	TGTGCCAGCAGCCAAGATCTAGGGACGGGGGGGAATGAGCAGTTCTTC	CASSQDLGTGGNEQFF
TRBJ1-3	few	TRBV9	TRBD1	17	TGTGCCAGCAGCGTGACCCGGGACAGGCGCTCTGGAAACACCATATATTTT	CASSVTRDRRSGNTIYF
TRBJ2-1	many	TRBV2	TRBD2	17	TGTGCCAGCAGTGATGGCCTAGCGGCCTCCTTTTCCAATGAGCAGTTCTTC	CASSDGLAASFSNEQFF
TRBJ2-1	many	TRBV20-1	TRBD2	15	TGCAGTGCTAGAGACACACTAGCGGACTACAATGAGCAGTTCTTC	CSARDTLADYNEQFF
TRBJ2-1	NA	TRBV5-1	NA	15	TGCGCCAGCAGCTTGGGGCGGATTTTAGACGATGAGCAGTTCTTC	CASSLGRILDDEQFF
TRBJ2-3	few	TRBV5-1	TRBD2	17	TGCGCCAGCAGCTTATGGACTAGCGGGACGCGCACAGATACGCAGTATTTT	CASSLWTSGTRTDTQYF
TRBJ2-1	NA	TRBV11-1	NA	18	TGTGCCAGCAGCCCCCCCTGGGCCGGAGGAGGCCGGGTAGGTGAGCAGTTCTTC	CASSPPWAGGGRVGEQFF
TRBJ1-4	few	TRBV5-6	NA	15	TGTGCCAGCAGCGCACAGGGTGCCCCCCGTGAAAAACTGTTTTTT	CASSAQGAPREKLFF
TRBJ2-4	few	TRBV5-1	NA	13	TGCGCCAGCAGCCCCTCGGAGGCAAACATTCAGTACTTC	CASSPSEANIQYF
TRBJ2-5	few	TRBV15	NA	13	TGTGCCACCAGCAGAGAGGGGGAGGAGACCCAGTACTTC	CATSREGEETQYF
TRBJ1-1	few	TRBV4-1	NA	14	TGCGCCAGCAGCCAAGAATGGAGGAATCCTGAAGCTTTCTTT	CASSQEWRNPEAFF
TRBJ2-5	few	TRBV15	NA	16	TGTGCCACCAGCAGAGACCGGAGTATGAGTGGAGAGACCCAGTACTTC	CATSRDRSMSGETQYF
TRBJ2-7	many	TRBV20-1	TRBD2	15	TGCAGTGCTAGAGATTTTAGCGGGGACTCCTACGAGCAGTACTTC	CSARDFSGDSYEQYF
TRBJ1-1	many	TRBV12-3/TRBV12-4	NA	13	TGTGCCAGCAGCCCTGGGCCCCGGGCTGAAGCTTTCTTT	CASSPGPRAEAFF
TRBJ2-7	NA	TRBV12-3/TRBV12-4	TRBD2	14	TGTGCCAGCAGTTTGGGACTAGCGGGATTCGAGCAGTACTTC	CASSLGLAGFEQYF